This TCR beta chain is drawn from a study of neurological immune-mediated disorders. Findings of the study overall: Across subjects, no CDR3 amino acid sequence appeared in expanded clones of more than one subject, a finding that suggested private repertoires in all groups. With the multiple sclerosis repertoire cluster, none of the clinical or MRI features showed an association.

Time point indicated: longitudinal time-point 2. Trimming pared 5 bases from V and 3 bases from J, leaving 17 bases between. The CDR3 sequence is 14 residues long. Germline V gene data show CDR1 as DFQATT and CDR2 as SNEGSKA (reference sequence). The table lists this clonotype with many counts. Its antigen is still unknown. With 10-nucleotide random UMIs included, cDNA was synthesized by 5'RACE. TCRdb reprocessed the 5' RACE reads via MiXCR and lists one record per CDR3 protein. The sample lists tens of thousands of distinct CDR3 sequences, about 5.6% seen once, with roughly 8.6% in the top ten. The sample consisted of PBMCs. The sequence was collected from a woman between 55 and 75 years old with multiple sclerosis. This chain connects TRBV20-1 to TRBJ2-7; D is tentatively TRBD1 or TRBD2 (5 bases each). CDR3 sequence reads: CSAGDQRNLYEQYF. The CDR3 DNA sequence: TGCAGTGCTGGGGACCAACGAAACCTCTACGAGCAGTACTTC.